One and the same sample provided the 9 T cell receptor beta chains below, sequenced in a study of blood T cells in healthy people across ages. The use of a sample-barcoded 5' primer and a J-beta primer mix characterized a second PCR of roughly 7 to 12 cycles. TCRdb re-derived calls from the 5' RACE reads in MiXCR, one entry per CDR3 protein. The top ten hold approximately 4.1% of the sample, which has over a million distinct CDR3 sequences, around 40% seen once. Source material: blood. These receptors were obtained from a woman aged 18 to 35 in good health.

This clonotype was recorded once. The CDR3 nucleotides are TGCAGTGCTAGAGATGACAGGGAGTTCGGCTACACCTTC. Amino acids: CSARDDREFGYTF. The chain employs TRBV20-1 and TRBJ1-2, with TRBD1 matching 7 bases. Per the germline V gene, CDR1 is DFQATT and CDR2 is SNEGSKA (reference sequence). The length of the CDR3 is 13 residues. V was clipped by 0 bases and J by 8 bases; unmatched bases: 6.

The gene calls are TRBV7-2 and TRBJ2-4; D unclear. The CDR3 contains 14 residues. Germline loops: CDR1 SGHTA, CDR2 FQGNSA. V was clipped by 1 base and J by 3 bases, with 7 bases between them. This chain's CDR3 is CASSLELGKNIQYF. The CDR3 DNA follows: TGTGCCAGCAGCTTAGAATTGGGCAAAAACATTCAGTACTTC.

V usage is TRBV3-1 and J usage is TRBJ1-2; D is undetermined. Germline CDR1 and CDR2: LGHDT and YNNKEL (reference sequence). The germline V and J ends were trimmed by 6 bases and 4 bases, with 9 bases remaining between them. The CDR3 runs 12 residues. For the CDR3, the DNA is TGTGCCAGCAGGGGGTCAGGCTATGGCTACACCTTC. Amino acid sequence: CASRGSGYGYTF.

The chain joins TRBV27 to TRBJ2-3; the D gene is possibly TRBD2 (5 bases). The CDR3 contains 15 residues. Germline V gene lookup returns CDR1 MNHEY and CDR2 SMNVEV (reference sequence). Trimming left V 6 bases short and J 2 bases short, with 15 bases between. CDR3 region: CASRLMGGSTDTQYF. The CDR3 DNA sequence: TGTGCCAGCAGGTTAATGGGCGGGTCCACAGATACGCAGTATTTT.

This clonotype was seen only a few times. The junction departs from germline at one end; a sequencing error may be responsible. This chain uses TRBV5-1 with TRBJ2-7; the D is unclear. Germline CDR1 SGHRS, CDR2 YFSETQ. The CDR3 totals 14 residues. The CDR3 reads CASSLEESSYEQYF. In DNA, the CDR3 is TGTGCCAGCAGTTTAGAGGAGAGCTCCTACGAGCAGTACTTC.

J is TRBJ2-2 and V is TRBV28; TRBD2 matches 8 bases. The V gene end was trimmed by 6 bases and the J gene end by 3 bases; junction bases not matched to a gene: 3. This CDR3 contains 14 residues. Germline CDR1 reads MDHEN; CDR2 reads SYDVKM. The CDR3 sequence: CASSAGGYTGELFF. The CDR3 DNA reads TGTGCCAGCAGCGCGGGAGGTTACACCGGGGAGCTGTTTTTT.

The chain is built from TRBV20-1 and TRBJ2-7; the match to TRBD1 covers 7 bases. Germline trimming cut 0 bases from V and 2 bases from J; bases unmatched to any gene: 7. CDR3 length: 15 amino acids. Looked up from germline, CDR1 is DFQATT and CDR2 is SNEGSKA (reference sequence). DNA for the CDR3: TGCAGTGCTAGAGATCTTTGGCAGGGGGCCTACGAGCAGTACTTC. Translated, it gives CSARDLWQGAYEQYF.

The rearrangement uses TRBV7-9 and TRBJ1-1; D may be TRBD1 (5 bases). CDR1 and CDR2 from the germline V gene are SEHNR and FQNEAQ (reference sequence). With 5 bases removed from V and 9 bases from J, the gap between germline ends came to 16 bases. The CDR3 covers 13 residues. The CDR3 spells CASSPPGGLQAFF. The CDR3 nucleotides are TGTGCCAGCAGCCCCCCGGGGGGTTTGCAAGCTTTCTTT.

This clonotype was counted between two and nine times. This chain connects TRBV18 to TRBJ2-1, with 7 positions matching TRBD1. CDR3 length equals 17 residues. The germline gives CDR1 KGHSH, CDR2 LQKENI. Germline trimming cut 6 bases from V and 1 base from J; bases unmatched to any gene: 12. Here the CDR3 DNA reads TGTGCCAGCTCCGATCCCGGGACAGCCTCATCCTACAATGAGCAGTTCTTC. Amino acid sequence: CASSDPGTASSYNEQFF.